The rows below give T cell receptor beta chains drawn from one sample of a study of shared clonotypes between healthy human individuals. This table comes from immunoSEQ multiplex PCR, and its TCRdb copy is limited to in-frame clones, with some not included. The sample consists of approximately 940,000 clones, approximately 76% of them appearing once. The material sequenced was memory CD4+ T cells sorted from blood. These receptor sequences come from a man in his late teens or twenties in good health. CDR3s include the opening cysteine and the closing phenylalanine or tryptophan. Each record gives: CDR3 DNA, CDR3 protein, J gene, D gene, V gene, CDR3 length, clone size. D genes are given only for firm matches. Clone sizes are given selectively: once, few, many, or a class where the clone is expanded.

DNA: TGTGCCAGTAGTGCTCCGGGACAGGGGGCCATATATTTT; CDR3: CASSAPGQGAIYF; J: TRBJ1-3; D: TRBD1; V: TRBV19; length: 13; size: few
DNA: TGCGCCAGCAGCCAAGCCGCTAGCGGGAGGGCCCTCGACACCGGGGAGCTGTTTTTT; CDR3: CASSQAASGRALDTGELFF; J: TRBJ2-2; D: TRBD2; V: TRBV5-1; length: 19; size: many
DNA: TGTGCCTGGAGTGACGCGGGGGCAGCTCAGCCCCAGCATTTT; CDR3: CAWSDAGAAQPQHF; J: TRBJ1-5; D: -; V: TRBV30; length: 14; size: -
DNA: TGTGCCAGCAGCCAAGATCGAGGTACGGGGGTCACTGAAGCTTTCTTT; CDR3: CASSQDRGTGVTEAFF; J: TRBJ1-1; D: -; V: TRBV14; length: 16; size: -
DNA: TGTGCCAGCAGCTTTCGATCAGGACAGGGATTCGCAGATACGCAGTATTTT; CDR3: CASSFRSGQGFADTQYF; J: TRBJ2-3; D: TRBD1; V: TRBV7-9; length: 17; size: -
DNA: TGTGCCAGCAGCCCCGCGGTAGGAGTTAACTATGGCTACACCTTC; CDR3: CASSPAVGVNYGYTF; J: TRBJ1-2; D: -; V: TRBV7-2; length: 15; size: -
DNA: TGCGCCAGCAGCTTGGATGGGGGGCGCAAGGATTCACCCCTCCACTTT; CDR3: CASSLDGGRKDSPLHF; J: TRBJ1-6; D: -; V: TRBV5-1; length: 16; size: few
DNA: TGCAGCGTGCTAGGGGGTACTGAGCAGTTCTTC; CDR3: CSVLGGTEQFF; J: TRBJ2-1; D: -; V: TRBV29-1; length: 11; size: -
DNA: TGTGCCAGCTCACCCGGTGGGGGTAACACTGAAGCTTTCTTT; CDR3: CASSPGGGNTEAFF; J: TRBJ1-1; D: -; V: TRBV18; length: 14; size: -
DNA: TGTGCCAGCAGCTTAGGCGTCAGGGCTGTGGGATATGAGCAGTTCTTC; CDR3: CASSLGVRAVGYEQFF; J: TRBJ2-1; D: -; V: TRBV7-2; length: 16; size: few
DNA: TGTGCCATCAGTGAGTCGGAGGTGAACACTGAAGCTTTCTTT; CDR3: CAISESEVNTEAFF; J: TRBJ1-1; D: -; V: TRBV10-3; length: 14; size: -
DNA: TGTGCCAGCAGCCCGCGACAGCCCGGCAACGAAAAGGGAGCTTTCTTT; CDR3: CASSPRQPGNEKGAFF; J: TRBJ1-1; D: -; V: TRBV4-2; length: 16; size: -
DNA: TGTGCCAGCAGCTTAGACGGACAGCGCAATCAGCCCCAGCATTTT; CDR3: CASSLDGQRNQPQHF; J: TRBJ1-5; D: -; V: TRBV11-2; length: 15; size: few
DNA: TGTGCCAGCAGCCCCCCGGCAGGGAACACTGAAGCTTTCTTT; CDR3: CASSPPAGNTEAFF; J: TRBJ1-1; D: -; V: TRBV5-6; length: 14; size: many
DNA: TGTGCCAGCAGCTACGGGGCCGGGGAAACCTACGAGCAGTACTTC; CDR3: CASSYGAGETYEQYF; J: TRBJ2-7; D: -; V: TRBV9; length: 15; size: -
DNA: TGCAGTGCTAGACCAGGAGAGACCCAGTACTTC; CDR3: CSARPGETQYF; J: TRBJ2-5; D: -; V: TRBV20-1; length: 11; size: -